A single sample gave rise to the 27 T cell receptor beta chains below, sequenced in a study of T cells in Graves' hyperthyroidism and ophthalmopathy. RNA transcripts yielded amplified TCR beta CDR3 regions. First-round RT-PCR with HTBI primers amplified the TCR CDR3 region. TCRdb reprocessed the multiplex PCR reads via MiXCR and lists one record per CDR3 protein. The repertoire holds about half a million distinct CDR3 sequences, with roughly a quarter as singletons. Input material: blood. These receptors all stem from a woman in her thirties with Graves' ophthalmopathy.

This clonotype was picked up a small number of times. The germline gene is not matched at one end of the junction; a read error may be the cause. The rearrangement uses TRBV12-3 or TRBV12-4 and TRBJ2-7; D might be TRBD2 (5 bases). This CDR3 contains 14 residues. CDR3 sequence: CASSPGFVDAERYF. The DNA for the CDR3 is TGTGCCAGCAGCCCGGGATTCGTTGATGCCGAGCGGTACTTC.

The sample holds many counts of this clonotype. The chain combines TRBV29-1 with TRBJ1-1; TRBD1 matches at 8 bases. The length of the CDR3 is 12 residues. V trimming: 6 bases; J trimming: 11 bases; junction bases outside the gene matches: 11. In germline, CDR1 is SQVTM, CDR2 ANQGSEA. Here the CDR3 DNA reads TGCAGCGTCCAGGGGGCAAATCCCGAGGCTTTCTTT. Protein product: CSVQGANPEAFF.

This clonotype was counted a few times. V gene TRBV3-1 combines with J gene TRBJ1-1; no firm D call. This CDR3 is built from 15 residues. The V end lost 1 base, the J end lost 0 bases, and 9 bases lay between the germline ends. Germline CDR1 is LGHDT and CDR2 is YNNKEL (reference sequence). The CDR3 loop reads CASSQAEEMNTEAFF. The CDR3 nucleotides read TGTGCCAGCAGCCAAGCGGAAGAGATGAACACTGAAGCTTTCTTT.

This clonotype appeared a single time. CDR3 sequence: CARDGRGTEAFF. In DNA, the CDR3 is TGTGCCCGGGATGGACGTGGGACTGAAGCTTTCTTT. The chain uses TRBV30 and TRBJ1-1; D unresolved. From germline, CDR1 is GTSNPN and CDR2 SVGIG (reference sequence). The V end lost 8 bases, the J end lost 5 bases, and 15 bases lay between the germline ends. The CDR3 covers 12 residues.

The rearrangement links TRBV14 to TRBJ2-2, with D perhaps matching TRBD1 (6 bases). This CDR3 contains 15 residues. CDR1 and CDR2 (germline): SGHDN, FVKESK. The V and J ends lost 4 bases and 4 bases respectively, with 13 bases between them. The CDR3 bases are TGTGCCAGCAGCCCAACAGGGTCGGGCACCGGGGAGCTGTTTTTT. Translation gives CASSPTGSGTGELFF. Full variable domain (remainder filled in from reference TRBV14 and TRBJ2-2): EAGVTQFPSHSVIEKGQTVTLRCDPISGHDNLYWYRRVMGKEIKFLLHFVKESKQDESGMPNNRFLAERTGGTYSTLKVQPAELEDSGVYFCASSPTGSGTGELFFGEGSRLTVL.

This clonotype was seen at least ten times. The CDR3 spells CASSLWDHEQYF. The CDR3 nucleotides read TGTGCCAGCAGCTTGTGGGACCACGAGCAGTACTTC. The J gene is TRBJ2-7, the V gene TRBV5-5; possibly TRBD1 or TRBD2 for D (5 bases each). Germline values: CDR1 SGHKS, CDR2 YYEKEE (reference sequence). Trimming shortened V by 1 base and J by 5 bases, and 7 bases separated the two germline ends. CDR3 size: 12 residues.

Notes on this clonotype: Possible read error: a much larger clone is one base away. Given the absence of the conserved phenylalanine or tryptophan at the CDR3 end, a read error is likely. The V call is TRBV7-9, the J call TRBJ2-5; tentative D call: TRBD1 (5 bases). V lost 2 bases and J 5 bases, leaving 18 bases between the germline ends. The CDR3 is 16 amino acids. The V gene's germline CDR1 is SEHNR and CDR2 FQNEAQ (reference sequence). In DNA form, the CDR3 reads TGTGCCAGCAGCTTAACTTTCTTGGCCCCAGGGGAGACCCAGTACTCC. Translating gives CASSLTFLAPGETQYS.

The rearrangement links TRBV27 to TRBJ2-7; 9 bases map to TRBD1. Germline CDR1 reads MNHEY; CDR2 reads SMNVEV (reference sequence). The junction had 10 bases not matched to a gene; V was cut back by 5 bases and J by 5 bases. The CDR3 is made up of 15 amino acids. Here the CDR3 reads CASSGEGTGTHEQYF. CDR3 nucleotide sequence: TGTGCCAGCAGTGGAGAGGGGACAGGGACCCACGAGCAGTACTTC.

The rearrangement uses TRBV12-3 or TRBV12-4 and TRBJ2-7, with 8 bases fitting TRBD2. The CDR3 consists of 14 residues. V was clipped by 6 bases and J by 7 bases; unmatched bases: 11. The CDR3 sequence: CASRTHGGGAEQYF. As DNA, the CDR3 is TGTGCCAGCAGAACACACGGGGGGGGCGCAGAGCAGTACTTC.

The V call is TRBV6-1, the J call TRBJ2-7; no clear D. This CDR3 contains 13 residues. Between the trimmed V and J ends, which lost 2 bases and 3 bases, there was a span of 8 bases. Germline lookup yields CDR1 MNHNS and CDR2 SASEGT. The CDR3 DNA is TGTGCCAGCAGTGAACGGTTGTACTACGAGCAGTACTTC. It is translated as CASSERLYYEQYF.

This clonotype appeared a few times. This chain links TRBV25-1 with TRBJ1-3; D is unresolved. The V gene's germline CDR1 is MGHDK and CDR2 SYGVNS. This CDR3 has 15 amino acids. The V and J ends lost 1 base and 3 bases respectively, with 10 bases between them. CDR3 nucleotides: TGTGCCAGCAGTGAATCGGAGGGAGGTGGAAACACCATATATTTT. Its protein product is CASSESEGGGNTIYF.

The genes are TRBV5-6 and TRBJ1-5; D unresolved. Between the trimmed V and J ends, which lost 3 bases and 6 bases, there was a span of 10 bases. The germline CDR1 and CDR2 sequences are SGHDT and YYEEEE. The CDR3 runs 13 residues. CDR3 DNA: TGTGCCAGCAGCTGGACCCCGAGTCAGCCCCAGCATTTT. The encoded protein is CASSWTPSQPQHF. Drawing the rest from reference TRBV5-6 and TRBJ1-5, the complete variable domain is DAGVTQSPTHLIKTRGQQVTLRCSPKSGHDTVSWYQQALGQGPQFIFQYYEEEERQRGNFPDRFSGHQFPNYSSELNVNALLLGDSALYLCASSWTPSQPQHFGDGTRLSIL.

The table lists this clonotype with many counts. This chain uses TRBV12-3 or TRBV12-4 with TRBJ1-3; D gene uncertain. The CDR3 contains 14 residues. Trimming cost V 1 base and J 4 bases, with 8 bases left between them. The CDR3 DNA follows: TGTGCCAGCAGTTTAGAAAACAAGGGAAACACCATATATTTT. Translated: CASSLENKGNTIYF.

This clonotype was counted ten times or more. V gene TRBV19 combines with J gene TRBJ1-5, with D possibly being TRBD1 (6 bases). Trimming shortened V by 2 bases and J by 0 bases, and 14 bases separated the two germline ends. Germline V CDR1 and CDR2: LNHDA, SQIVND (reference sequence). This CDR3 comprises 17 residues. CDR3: CASSISRTAYSNQPQHF. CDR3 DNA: TGTGCCAGTAGTATAAGCAGGACAGCATATAGCAATCAGCCCCAGCATTTT. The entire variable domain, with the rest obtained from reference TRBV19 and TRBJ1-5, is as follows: DGGITQSPKYLFRKEGQNVTLSCEQNLNHDAMYWYRQDPGQGLRLIYYSQIVNDFQKGDIAEGYSVSREKKESFPLTVTSAQKNPTAFYLCASSISRTAYSNQPQHFGDGTRLSIL.

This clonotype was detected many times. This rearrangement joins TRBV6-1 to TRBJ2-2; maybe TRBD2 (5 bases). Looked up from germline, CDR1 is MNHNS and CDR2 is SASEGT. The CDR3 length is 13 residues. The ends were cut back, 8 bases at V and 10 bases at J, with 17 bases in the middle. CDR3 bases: TGTGCCAGCGGAACCCCGGGATACGAGGAGCTGTTTTTT. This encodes CASGTPGYEELFF.

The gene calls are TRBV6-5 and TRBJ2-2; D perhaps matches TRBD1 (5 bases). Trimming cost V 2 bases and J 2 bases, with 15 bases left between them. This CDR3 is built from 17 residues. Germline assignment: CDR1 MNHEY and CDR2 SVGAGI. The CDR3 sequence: CASSYHLGQVNTGELFF. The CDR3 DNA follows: TGTGCCAGCAGTTACCACCTCGGACAAGTTAACACCGGGGAGCTGTTTTTT.

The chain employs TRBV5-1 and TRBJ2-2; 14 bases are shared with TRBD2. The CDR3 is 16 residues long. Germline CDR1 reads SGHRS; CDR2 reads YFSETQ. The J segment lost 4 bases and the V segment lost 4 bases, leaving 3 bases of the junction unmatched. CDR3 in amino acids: CASSVGTSGSTGELFF. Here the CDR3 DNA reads TGCGCCAGCAGCGTAGGGACTAGCGGGAGCACCGGGGAGCTGTTTTTT.

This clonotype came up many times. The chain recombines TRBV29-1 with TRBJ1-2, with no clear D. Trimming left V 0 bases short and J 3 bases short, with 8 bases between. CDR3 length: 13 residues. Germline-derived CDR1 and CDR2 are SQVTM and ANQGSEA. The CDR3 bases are TGCAGCGTTGAAGATATAGCAGACTATGGCTACACCTTC. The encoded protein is CSVEDIADYGYTF.

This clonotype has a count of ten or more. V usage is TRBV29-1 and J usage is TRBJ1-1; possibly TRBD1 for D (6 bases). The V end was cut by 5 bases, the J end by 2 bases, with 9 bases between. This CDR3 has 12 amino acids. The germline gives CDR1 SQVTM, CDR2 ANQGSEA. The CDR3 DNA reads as TGCAGCGTTCACAGGGAAAACACTGAAGCTTTCTTT. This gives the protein CSVHRENTEAFF.

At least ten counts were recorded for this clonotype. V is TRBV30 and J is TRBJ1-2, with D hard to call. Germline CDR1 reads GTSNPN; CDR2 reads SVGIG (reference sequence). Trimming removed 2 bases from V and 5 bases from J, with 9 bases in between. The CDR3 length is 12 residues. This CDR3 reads CAWSNEEYGYTF. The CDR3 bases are TGTGCCTGGAGTAATGAGGAATATGGCTACACCTTC.

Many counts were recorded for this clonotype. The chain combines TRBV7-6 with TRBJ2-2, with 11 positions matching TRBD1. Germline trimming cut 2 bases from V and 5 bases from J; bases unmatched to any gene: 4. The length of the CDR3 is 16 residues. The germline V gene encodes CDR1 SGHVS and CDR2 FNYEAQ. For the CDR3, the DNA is TGTGCCAGCAGCTTATTGGGACAGGGGGTGACCGGGGAGCTGTTTTTT. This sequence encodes CASSLLGQGVTGELFF.

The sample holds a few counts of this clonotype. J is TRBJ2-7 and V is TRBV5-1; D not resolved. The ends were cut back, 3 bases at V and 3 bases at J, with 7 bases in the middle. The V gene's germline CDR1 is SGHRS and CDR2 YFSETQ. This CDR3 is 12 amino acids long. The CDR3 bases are TGCGCCAGCAGCTCGGATAACTACGAGCAGTACTTC. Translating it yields CASSSDNYEQYF.

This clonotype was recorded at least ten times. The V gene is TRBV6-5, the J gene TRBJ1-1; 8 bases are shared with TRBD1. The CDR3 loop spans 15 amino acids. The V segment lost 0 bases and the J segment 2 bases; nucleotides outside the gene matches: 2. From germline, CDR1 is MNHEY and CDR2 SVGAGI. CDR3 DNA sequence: TGTGCCAGCAGTTACTCGCAGGGGGCAAACACTGAAGCTTTCTTT. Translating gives CASSYSQGANTEAFF.

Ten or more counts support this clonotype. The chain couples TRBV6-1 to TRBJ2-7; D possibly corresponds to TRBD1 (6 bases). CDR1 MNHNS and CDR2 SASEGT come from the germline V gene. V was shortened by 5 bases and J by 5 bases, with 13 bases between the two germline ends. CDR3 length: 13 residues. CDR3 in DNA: TGTGCCAGCAGTCTAACAGGGTTTCACGAGCAGTACTTC. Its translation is CASSLTGFHEQYF.

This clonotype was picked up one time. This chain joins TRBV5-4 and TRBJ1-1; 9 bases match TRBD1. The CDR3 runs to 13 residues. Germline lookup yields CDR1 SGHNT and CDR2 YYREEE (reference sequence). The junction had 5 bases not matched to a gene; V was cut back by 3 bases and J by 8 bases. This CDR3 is CASSSWTGDEAFF. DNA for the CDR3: TGTGCCAGCAGCTCGTGGACAGGGGACGAAGCTTTCTTT.

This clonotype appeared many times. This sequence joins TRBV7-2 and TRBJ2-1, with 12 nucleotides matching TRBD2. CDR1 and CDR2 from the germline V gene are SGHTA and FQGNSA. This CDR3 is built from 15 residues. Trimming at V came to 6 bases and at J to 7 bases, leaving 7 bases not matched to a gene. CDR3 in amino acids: CASRPLAGGPNEQFF. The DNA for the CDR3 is TGTGCCAGCAGGCCTCTAGCGGGGGGGCCGAATGAGCAGTTCTTC.

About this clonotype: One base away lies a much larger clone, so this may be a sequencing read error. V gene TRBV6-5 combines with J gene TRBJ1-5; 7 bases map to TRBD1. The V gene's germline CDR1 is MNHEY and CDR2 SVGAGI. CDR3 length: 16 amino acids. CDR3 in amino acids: CASSYSTGASNQPQQF. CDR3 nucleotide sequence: TGTGCCAGCAGTTACTCTACAGGGGCCAGCAATCAGCCCCAGCAGTTT.